The rows below give T cell receptor beta chains drawn from one sample of a study of cytomegalovirus exposure and HLA in healthy donors. Method: immunoSEQ multiplex PCR; TCRdb's copy keeps in-frame clones and lacks some. The table shows some 69,000 clones, with around 80% occurring only once. The sequencing input was PBMCs. These TCRs come from a woman in her 30s in good health and CMV-seronegative. CDR3s include the opening cysteine and the closing phenylalanine or tryptophan. The D gene is left open where the match is weak. Rows may omit the clone size; those that give it use once, few, many or a size class.

size	D	V	J	DNA	CDR3
NA	NA	TRBV7-9	TRBJ2-3	TGTGCCAGCAGCTTAGATGTCGGTCCAGATACGCAGTATTTT	CASSLDVGPDTQYF
NA	TRBD1	TRBV9	TRBJ2-2	TGTGCCAGCAGCGTTAACCGGGACAGGGGGAACACCGGGGAGCTGTTTTTT	CASSVNRDRGNTGELFF
few	TRBD1	TRBV18	TRBJ1-1	TGTGCCAGCTCACCGGTGACAGGGATTAACACTGAAGCTTTCTTT	CASSPVTGINTEAFF
NA	TRBD1	TRBV7-8	TRBJ2-1	TGTGCCAGCAGCGCCACAGGGGGGTCCTACAATGAGCAGTTCTTC	CASSATGGSYNEQFF
NA	NA	TRBV5-1	TRBJ2-1	TGCGCCAGCAGCTTGAATAGTTTTGATGAGCAGTTCTTC	CASSLNSFDEQFF
NA	NA	TRBV7-9	TRBJ2-1	TGTGCCAGCAGCTTCGATATATCGGGTGAGCAGTTCTTC	CASSFDISGEQFF
once	NA	TRBV10-1	TRBJ2-5	TGCGCCAGCAGTTCCGGGTACCAAGAGACCCAGTACTTC	CASSSGYQETQYF
NA	TRBD1	TRBV5-1	TRBJ1-2	TGCGCCAGCAGCTTGGACGGGACAGGGATCGGCTATGGCTACACCTTC	CASSLDGTGIGYGYTF
NA	TRBD2	TRBV6-1	TRBJ2-5	TGTGCCAGCACGCTGACTAGCGGGGTAGAGACCCAGTACTTC	CASTLTSGVETQYF
NA	NA	TRBV2	TRBJ1-2	TGTGCCAGCAGTGAAGCGCTGAGGGAATATGGCTACACCTTC	CASSEALREYGYTF
medium-sized	TRBD2	TRBV6-4	TRBJ2-3	TGTGCCAGCAGTGAGGGGACTAGCGACACAGATACGCAGTATTTT	CASSEGTSDTDTQYF
NA	NA	TRBV7-9	TRBJ1-2	TGTGCCAGCAGCTTACAGACTACCTATGGCTACACCTTC	CASSLQTTYGYTF